This T cell receptor (beta chain) was profiled in a study of spatial heterogeneity in lung cancer. Findings and caveats of the study: Within tumors, counts of expanded alpha and beta TCRs tracked tumor mutation counts.

Via MiXCR, TCRdb re-called the 5' RACE reads, giving one row per CDR3 protein. The sample has 6,000 to 8,000 distinct CDR3 sequences, roughly 7% seen once. This clonotype was detected many times. Its antigen remains unknown. This beta chain is an unintended read in a library built for alpha chains; its size means little. Time point reported: sample taken at primary tumor resection. About 73 TRACERx patients with early, untreated non-small cell lung cancer donated samples. Trimming removed 4 bases at V and 5 bases at J, with 11 bases between. The CDR3 spans 12 residues. Germline V CDR1 and CDR2: SQVTM, ANQGSEA.

The chain couples TRBV29-1 to TRBJ2-5; a weak D match, TRBD1 (6 bases). The input for sequencing was lung tumor tissue, taken at surgery. The sequence came from a female donor with early-stage non-small cell lung cancer. The CDR3 loop is CSVARRGETQYF. The CDR3 DNA reads TGCAGCGTTGCTCGCAGGGGCGAGACCCAGTACTTC.